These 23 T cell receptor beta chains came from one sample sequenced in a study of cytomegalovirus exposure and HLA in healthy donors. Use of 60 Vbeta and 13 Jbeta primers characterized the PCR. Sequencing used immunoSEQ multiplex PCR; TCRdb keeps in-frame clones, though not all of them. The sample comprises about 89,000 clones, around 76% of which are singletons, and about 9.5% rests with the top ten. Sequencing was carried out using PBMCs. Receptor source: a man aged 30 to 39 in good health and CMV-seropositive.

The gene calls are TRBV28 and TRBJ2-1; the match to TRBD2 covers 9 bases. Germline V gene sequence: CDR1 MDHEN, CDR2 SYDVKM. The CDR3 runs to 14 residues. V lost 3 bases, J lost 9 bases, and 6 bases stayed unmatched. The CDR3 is CASSFAGGPGEQFF. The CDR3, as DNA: TGTGCCAGCAGTTTCGCGGGGGGGCCTGGTGAGCAGTTCTTC.

This chain's CDR3 is CAWSPGQGSQPQHF. The CDR3 DNA follows: TGTGCCTGGAGTCCGGGACAGGGGAGTCAGCCCCAGCATTTT. The chain carries TRBV30 and TRBJ1-5, with 10 positions matching TRBD1. From germline, CDR1 is GTSNPN and CDR2 SVGIG (reference sequence). V gave up 2 bases and J gave up 6 bases; unmatched junction bases: 4. The CDR3 contains 14 residues.

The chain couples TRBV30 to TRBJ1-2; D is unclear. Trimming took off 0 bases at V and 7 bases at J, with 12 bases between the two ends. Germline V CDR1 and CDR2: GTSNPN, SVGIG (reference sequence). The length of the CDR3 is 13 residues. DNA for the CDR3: TGTGCCTGGAGTGTTCGGGGAGCAGGTGGCTACACCTTC. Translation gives CAWSVRGAGGYTF. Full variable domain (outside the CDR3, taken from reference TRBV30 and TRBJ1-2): SQTIHQWPATLVQPVGSPLSLECTVEGTSNPNLYWYRQAAGRGLQLLFYSVGIGQISSEVPQNLSASRPQDRQFILSSKKLLLSDSGFYLCAWSVRGAGGYTFGSGTRLTVV.

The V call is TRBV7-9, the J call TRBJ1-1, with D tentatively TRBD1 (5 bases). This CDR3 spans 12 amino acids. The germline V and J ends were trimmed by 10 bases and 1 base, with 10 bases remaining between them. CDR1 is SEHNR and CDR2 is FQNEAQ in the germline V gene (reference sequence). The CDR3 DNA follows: TGTGCCACTCAGGGCTCGAACACTGAAGCTTTCTTT. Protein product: CATQGSNTEAFF.

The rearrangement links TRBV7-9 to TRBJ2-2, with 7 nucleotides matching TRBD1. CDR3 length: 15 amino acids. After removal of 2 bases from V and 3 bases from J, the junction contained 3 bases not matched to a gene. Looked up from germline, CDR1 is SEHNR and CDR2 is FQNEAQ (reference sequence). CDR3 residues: CASSLRQGDTGELFF. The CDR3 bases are TGTGCCAGCAGCTTACGCCAGGGGGACACCGGGGAGCTGTTTTTT.

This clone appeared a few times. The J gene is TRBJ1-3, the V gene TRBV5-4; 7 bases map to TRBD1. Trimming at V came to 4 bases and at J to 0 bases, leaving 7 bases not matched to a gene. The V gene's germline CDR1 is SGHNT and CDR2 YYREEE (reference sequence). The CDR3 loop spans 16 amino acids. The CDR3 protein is CASSPGQPVSGNTIYF. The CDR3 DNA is TGTGCCAGCAGCCCGGGACAGCCGGTCTCTGGAAACACCATATATTTT.

Here the CDR3 DNA reads TGTGCCAGCAGTAAGGACAGGGATGACAAAAACATTCAGTACTTC. Amino acids: CASSKDRDDKNIQYF. This rearrangement joins TRBV6-1 to TRBJ2-4; 8 bases are a match to TRBD1. V gave up 5 bases and J gave up 3 bases; unmatched junction bases: 6. Germline V gene sequence: CDR1 MNHNS, CDR2 SASEGT. The CDR3 sequence is 15 residues long.

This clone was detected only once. CDR3: CASSLGTSGNSQETQYF. CDR3 sequence (DNA): TGTGCCAGCAGCTTAGGGACTAGCGGAAACTCCCAAGAGACCCAGTACTTC. The chain carries TRBV11-3 and TRBJ2-5; 10 bases are a match to TRBD2. V dropped 1 base and J dropped 1; count of bases not matched to a gene: 6. The CDR3 covers 17 residues. Germline CDR1 SGHNT, CDR2 YENEEA. Combining the CDR3 with reference TRBV11-3 and TRBJ2-5 gives the whole variable domain EAGVVQSPRYKIIEKKQPVAFWCNPISGHNTLYWYLQNLGQGPELLIRYENEEAVDDSQLPKDRFSAERLKGVDSTLKIQPAELGDSAVYLCASSLGTSGNSQETQYFGPGTRLLVL.

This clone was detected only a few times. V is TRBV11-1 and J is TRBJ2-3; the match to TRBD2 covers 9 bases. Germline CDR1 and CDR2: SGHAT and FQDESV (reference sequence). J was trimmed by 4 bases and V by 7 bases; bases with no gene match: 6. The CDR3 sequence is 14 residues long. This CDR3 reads CASTLGLAADTQYF. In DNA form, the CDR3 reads TGTGCCAGCACCCTGGGACTAGCCGCAGATACGCAGTATTTT.

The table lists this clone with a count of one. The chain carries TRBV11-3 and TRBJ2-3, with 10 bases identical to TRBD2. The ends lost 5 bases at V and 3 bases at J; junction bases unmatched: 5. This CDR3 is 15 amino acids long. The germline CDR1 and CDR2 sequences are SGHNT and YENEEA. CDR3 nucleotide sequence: TGTGCCAGCAGCATTAGCGGGGGGAGAACAGATACGCAGTATTTT. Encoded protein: CASSISGGRTDTQYF. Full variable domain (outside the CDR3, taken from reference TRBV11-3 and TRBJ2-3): EAGVVQSPRYKIIEKKQPVAFWCNPISGHNTLYWYLQNLGQGPELLIRYENEEAVDDSQLPKDRFSAERLKGVDSTLKIQPAELGDSAVYLCASSISGGRTDTQYFGPGTRLTVL.

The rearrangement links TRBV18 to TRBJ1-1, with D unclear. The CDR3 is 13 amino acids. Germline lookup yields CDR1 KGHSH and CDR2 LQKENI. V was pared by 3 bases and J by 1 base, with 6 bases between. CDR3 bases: TGTGCCAGCTCACCCAACAGGAACACTGAAGCTTTCTTT. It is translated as CASSPNRNTEAFF.

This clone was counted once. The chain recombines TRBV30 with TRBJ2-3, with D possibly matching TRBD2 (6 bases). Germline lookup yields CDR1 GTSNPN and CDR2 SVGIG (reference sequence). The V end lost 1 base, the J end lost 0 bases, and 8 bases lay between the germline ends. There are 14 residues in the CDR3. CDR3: CAWSAGTSTDTQYF. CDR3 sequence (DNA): TGTGCCTGGAGTGCGGGGACTAGCACAGATACGCAGTATTTT.

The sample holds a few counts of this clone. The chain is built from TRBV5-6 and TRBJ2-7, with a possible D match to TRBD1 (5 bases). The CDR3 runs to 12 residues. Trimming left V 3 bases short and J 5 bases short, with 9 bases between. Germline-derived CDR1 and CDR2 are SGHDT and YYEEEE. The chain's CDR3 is CASSSAGHEQYF. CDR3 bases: TGTGCCAGCAGCTCGGCAGGGCACGAGCAGTACTTC.

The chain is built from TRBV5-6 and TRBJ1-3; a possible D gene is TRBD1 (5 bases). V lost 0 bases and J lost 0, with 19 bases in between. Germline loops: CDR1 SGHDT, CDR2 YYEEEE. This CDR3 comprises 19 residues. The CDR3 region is CASSLVTLAGISSGNTIYF. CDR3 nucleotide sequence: TGTGCCAGCAGCTTGGTAACCCTCGCAGGGATAAGCTCTGGAAACACCATATATTTT.

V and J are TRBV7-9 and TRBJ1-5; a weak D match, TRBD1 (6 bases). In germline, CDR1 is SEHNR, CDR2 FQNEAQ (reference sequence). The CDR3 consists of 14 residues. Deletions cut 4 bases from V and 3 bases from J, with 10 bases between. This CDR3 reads CASSSGQHNQPQHF. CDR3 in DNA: TGTGCCAGCAGCTCAGGACAGCACAATCAGCCCCAGCATTTT. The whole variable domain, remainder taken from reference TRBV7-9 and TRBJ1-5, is DTGVSQNPRHKITKRGQNVTFRCDPISEHNRLYWYRQTLGQGPEFLTYFQNEAQLEKSRLLSDRFSAERPKGSFSTLEIQRTEQGDSAMYLCASSSGQHNQPQHFGDGTRLSIL.

CDR3 sequence reads: CSADRTGEQFF. CDR3 sequence (DNA): TGCAGTGCTGACCGGACAGGAGAGCAGTTCTTC. This chain uses TRBV20-1 with TRBJ2-1; TRBD1 aligns across 7 bases. Germline V gives CDR1 DFQATT, CDR2 SNEGSKA (reference sequence). CDR3 length: 11 residues. V lost 5 bases to trimming and J lost 10 bases; unmatched junction nucleotides: 5.

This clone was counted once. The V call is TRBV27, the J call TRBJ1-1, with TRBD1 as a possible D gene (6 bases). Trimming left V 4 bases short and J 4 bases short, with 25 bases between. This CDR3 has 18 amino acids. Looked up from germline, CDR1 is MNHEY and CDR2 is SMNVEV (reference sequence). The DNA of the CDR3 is TGTGCCAGCAGTTCTAGAAACGGACAGAGGTCGTGGGGCACTGAAGCTTTCTTT. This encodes CASSSRNGQRSWGTEAFF.

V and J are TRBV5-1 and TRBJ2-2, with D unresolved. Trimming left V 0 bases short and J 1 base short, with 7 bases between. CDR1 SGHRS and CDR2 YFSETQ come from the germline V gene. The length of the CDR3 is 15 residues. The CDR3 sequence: CASSLAAQNTGELFF. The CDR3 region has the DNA TGCGCCAGCAGCTTGGCCGCACAGAACACCGGGGAGCTGTTTTTT. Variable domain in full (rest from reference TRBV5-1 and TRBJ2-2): KAGVTQTPRYLIKTRGQQVTLSCSPISGHRSVSWYQQTPGQGLQFLFEYFSETQRNKGNFPGRFSGRQFSNSRSEMNVSTLELGDSALYLCASSLAAQNTGELFFGEGSRLTVL.

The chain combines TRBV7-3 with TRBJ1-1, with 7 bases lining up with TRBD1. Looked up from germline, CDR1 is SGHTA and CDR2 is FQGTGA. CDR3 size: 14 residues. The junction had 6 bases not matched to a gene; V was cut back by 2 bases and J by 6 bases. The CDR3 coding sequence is TGTGCCAGCAGCTTACAGGGGGTTTACTCTGAAGCTTTCTTT. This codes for CASSLQGVYSEAFF.

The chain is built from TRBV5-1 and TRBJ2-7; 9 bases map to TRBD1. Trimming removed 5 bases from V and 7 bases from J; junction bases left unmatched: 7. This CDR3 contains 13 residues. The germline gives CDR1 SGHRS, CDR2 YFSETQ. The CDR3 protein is CASRQDRGGEQYF. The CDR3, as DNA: TGCGCCAGCAGACAGGACAGGGGTGGGGAGCAGTACTTC.

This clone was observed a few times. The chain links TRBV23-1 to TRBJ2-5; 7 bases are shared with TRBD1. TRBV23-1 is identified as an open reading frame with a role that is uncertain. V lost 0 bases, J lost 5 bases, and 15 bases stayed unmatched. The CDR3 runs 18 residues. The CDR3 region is CASSQSEDDRAEEETQYF. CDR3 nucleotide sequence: TGCGCCAGCAGTCAATCGGAGGATGACAGGGCGGAGGAGGAGACCCAGTACTTC.

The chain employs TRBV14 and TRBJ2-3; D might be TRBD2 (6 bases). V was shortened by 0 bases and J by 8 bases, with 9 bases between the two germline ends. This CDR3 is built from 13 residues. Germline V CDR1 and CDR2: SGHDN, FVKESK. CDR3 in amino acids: CASSQDLGGTQYF. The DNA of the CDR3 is TGTGCCAGCAGCCAAGATTTGGGGGGTACGCAGTATTTT. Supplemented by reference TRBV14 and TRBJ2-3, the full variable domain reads EAGVTQFPSHSVIEKGQTVTLRCDPISGHDNLYWYRRVMGKEIKFLLHFVKESKQDESGMPNNRFLAERTGGTYSTLKVQPAELEDSGVYFCASSQDLGGTQYFGPGTRLTVL.

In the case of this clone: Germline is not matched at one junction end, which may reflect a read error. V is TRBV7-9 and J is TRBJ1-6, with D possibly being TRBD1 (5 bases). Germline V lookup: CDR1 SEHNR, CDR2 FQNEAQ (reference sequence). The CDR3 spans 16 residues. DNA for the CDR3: TGTTCCAGCAGCCTGTGGGCAGGGAGGTATAATTCACCCCTCCACTTT. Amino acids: CSSSLWAGRYNSPLHF.